Below, one T cell receptor beta chain is given with its context. Antigen unknown. This entry is derived from a study of T cell responses to AZD1222 COVID-19 vaccine. This CDR3 has 17 amino acids. Germline lookup yields CDR1 SEHNR and CDR2 FQNEAQ (reference sequence). The V end was cut by 5 bases, the J end by 3 bases, with 22 bases between. Regarding the study as a whole: Clonal diversity may have been underestimated in mostly white British donors. Spike regions recognized by vaccine-associated CD4 TCRs spanned the protein, led by 160-218 and 743-854. Among spike-specific TCRs, nearly half reportedly target unmutated variant regions.

Sequenced by immunoSEQ multiplex PCR; TCRdb stores in-frame clones only, minus some. The sample has around 200,000 clones, 80% to 90% seen once. The V gene is TRBV7-9, the J gene TRBJ1-2, with D perhaps TRBD1 (5 bases). The source is an adult in good health. This specimen consisted of peripheral blood, obtained on day 0 of AZD1222 vaccination. The CDR3 protein is CASSLPTTGREDYGYTF. The CDR3 region has the DNA TGTGCCAGCAGCCTTCCCACGACGGGGCGAGAGGACTATGGCTACACCTTC.